This TCR beta chain comes out of a study of Ad26.COV2.S vaccination and SARS-CoV-2 variants. At the level of the study: A COV1001 Ad26.COV2.S trial-arm participant provided the sample.

Remarks on this clone: Its antigen is unknown.

Treatment in this sample: roughly 19 received Ad26.COV2.S at low or high dose, single or two shots; about 5 received placebo; per-sample allocation not given. Sampling occurred on day 63 after the first vaccine or placebo injection. Sequenced by immunoSEQ multiplex PCR; TCRdb stores in-frame clones only, minus some. The data contain about 320,000 clones, roughly 80% of them singletons. With 0 bases removed from V and 0 bases from J, the gap between germline ends came to 15 bases. CDR1 is GTSNPN, CDR2 SVGIG, per germline (reference sequence). The CDR3 extends over 16 amino acids. Study-level results: Compared with placebo recipients, vaccine recipients had higher spike-specific TCR breadth.

The chain uses TRBV30 and TRBJ2-7; D is unclear. The TCR comes from a person aged 18-60 years who received the Ad26.COV2.S COVID-19 vaccine or a placebo. Sequencing was performed on peripheral blood, taken in a trial of Ad26.COV2.S vaccine versus placebo. The CDR3: CAWSVHWVLDSYEQYF. The CDR3, as DNA: TGTGCCTGGAGTGTACATTGGGTTCTCGACTCCTACGAGCAGTACTTC.